This T cell receptor (beta chain) was identified in a study of blood T cells in healthy people across ages (dated by TCRdb to the mid-2010s). About the investigation overall: Template switching captured roughly one uniquely barcoded TCR beta cDNA molecule per two T cells in model experiments. The donors were divided into four age groups: young (average about 16 years), middle-aged (over 35), aged (about 61) and long-lived (82). To track age-related changes in TCR beta repertoire diversity, the study relied on deep sequencing normalized with unique cDNA molecular identifiers. Donors of different ages were randomly distributed across sequencing lanes to avoid experimental bias. For two donors (one aged 18 to 29 and one aged 80 or older), the study analyzed two additional independent replicas of 1 million unique cDNA reads from the same blood draw. Broader findings and caveats from the paper: Observed TCR beta diversity correlated strongly with the percentage of naive T cells measured by flow cytometry. Total diversity estimates from one million sequenced T cells were considered lower bounds and underestimates. The CMV infection status of donors was not known, potentially confounding age-related changes in expanded clonotypes. Bulk unsorted PBMC profiling prevented conclusive comparison of naive and antigen-experienced compartments. Observed TCR beta diversity per million T cells fell roughly linearly with age, and a significant reduction was already apparent by age approximately 41. Compared with the aged group, the long-lived group had more naive CD4+ T cells, fewer expanded clones and increased TCR diversity, suggesting age selection.

Systemically healthy Caucasian individuals from Russia, roughly 40 in total and aged about 6 to 100 years, were included as donors. About 9.8 milliliters of peripheral blood were drawn from each donor into EDTA-treated Vacutainer tubes. PBMCs were isolated by Ficoll-Paque density-gradient centrifugation, with at least 6 million obtained per sample. Trizol reagent was used to extract total RNA from PBMCs, with at least 6 micrograms per sample. Naive CD45RAhigh/CD27high T cell percentages were measured by flow cytometry on a PBMC aliquot from every donor. Receptor libraries were prepared by 5' RACE. Sequencing used an Illumina HiSeq 2500. A second PCR of roughly 6 to 11 cycles was performed with a sample-barcoded 5' primer and a J-beta primer mix. Each TCR beta cDNA molecule received a unique molecular identifier from a template-switch 5' adaptor carrying 12 random nucleotides. At least 2.5 million CDR3-containing paired-end reads were obtained from each sample. First-strand cDNA was synthesized from all RNA with the Mint cDNA synthesis kit, primed by a TRBC-specific oligonucleotide. All cDNA was treated with uracil-DNA glycosylase and then went through a first 18-cycle PCR with the universal primers M1SS and BC2_uni_R. The study's own analysis went as follows. For normalization, 1 million high-quality reads were randomly selected from each sample, with every read carrying a distinct molecular identifier. Reads with shared molecular identifiers were discarded instead of being binned into consensus sequences. MiTCR, run with a Q25 quality threshold and the strictest error-elimination algorithm, handled CDR3 identification, clonotype clustering and error correction. A nonparametric unseen species model with Euler transformation was used to estimate lower-bound total TCR beta diversity. The public reads were reprocessed in TCRdb via fastp at Q25 and MiXCR, keeping in-frame beta chains. Rows matching on CDR3 protein sequence are summarized as one entry with the most common DNA and genes. The V and J calls, along with clone size, are taken from TCRdb and not from the paper's own processing. The sample profile shows about 1.8 million distinct CDR3 sequences; 49% of them were found once. The top ten clones comprise more than 2% of the sample.

CDR1 WNHNN and CDR2 SYGVQD are derived from the germline V gene (reference sequence). The CDR3, from cysteine to phenylalanine, totals 13 residues. Only the CDR3 portion is preserved as DNA: 39 bases, with reading frame beginning at the first base. V loses 8 bases of germline sequence and J loses 3 bases, and the interval between the two ends is 13 bases. Of note for this clonotype: No antigen is known for it. No much larger clone is present one base from it, and per-base qualities are unavailable.

This clonotype was sampled from a woman aged 40 to 55 in good health. Sequencing was performed on blood. The sequence links TRBV10-1 to TRBJ2-5; the D gene is perhaps TRBD2, on 6 matching bases. Here is the DNA: TGCGCCAGCTCCACCGGGAGAAAAGAGACCCAGTACTTC. Translated, it reads CASSTGRKETQYF.